This entry lists 25 T cell receptor beta chains sequenced from one sample in a study of type 1 and type 2 diabetes patients. Amplification started from genomic DNA. Amplification of the beta chain CDR3 used 30 forward and 13 reverse multiplex primers. TCRdb reanalysed the multiplex PCR reads using MiXCR and keeps one entry per CDR3 protein. Of 250,000 or so distinct CDR3 sequences detected, 45% to 60% appear once; the ten largest clones hold approximately 15%. Sequenced input: peripheral blood mononuclear cells (PBMCs). Receptor source: a young man with type 2 diabetes.

This clonotype turned up a few times. This sequence joins TRBV28 and TRBJ2-7, with D possibly matching TRBD1 (5 bases). The CDR3 runs to 14 residues. Germline V gives CDR1 MDHEN, CDR2 SYDVKM. Deletions cut 8 bases from V and 6 bases from J, with 20 bases between. The CDR3 DNA reads as TGTGCCAGCGGGGCGGCGGACGGGCGGCTCGAGCAGTACTTC. Encoded protein: CASGAADGRLEQYF.

This clonotype was recorded at least ten times. V and J are TRBV25-1 and TRBJ2-2; D not resolved. CDR1 and CDR2 from the germline V gene are MGHDK and SYGVNS. The CDR3 has 14 residues. The V end lost 6 bases, the J end lost 0 bases, and 8 bases lay between the germline ends. The CDR3 reads CASRSPANTGELFF. CDR3 DNA sequence: TGTGCCAGCAGGTCCCCCGCGAACACCGGGGAGCTGTTTTTT. The full variable domain, in which reference TRBV25-1 and TRBJ2-2 provide the parts outside the CDR3, is EADIYQTPRYLVIGTGKKITLECSQTMGHDKMYWYQQDPGMELHLIHYSYGVNSTEKGDLSSESTVSRIRTEHFPLTLESARPSHTSQYLCASRSPANTGELFFGEGSRLTVL.

This clonotype has more than one count but fewer than ten. The chain uses TRBV19 and TRBJ2-2; D is uncertain. V lost 8 bases to trimming and J lost 2 bases, with 3 bases between them. Germline values: CDR1 LNHDA, CDR2 SQIVND (reference sequence). There are 11 residues in the CDR3. The chain's CDR3 is CASGNTGELFF. The CDR3 DNA sequence: TGTGCCAGTGGTAACACCGGGGAGCTGTTTTTT.

The CDR3: CAWSLGSESHEQFF. The DNA of the CDR3 is TGTGCCTGGAGTCTAGGAAGTGAGAGCCATGAGCAGTTCTTC. The rearrangement joins TRBV30 to TRBJ2-1; no clear D gene. The germline V gene has CDR1 GTSNPN and CDR2 SVGIG (reference sequence). The CDR3 consists of 14 residues. The ends were cut back, 2 bases at V and 8 bases at J, with 16 bases in the middle.

This clonotype was counted only a few times. The CDR3 DNA reads TGTGCCAGCAGTTTGGGCACGTATGGCTACACCTTC. This gives the protein CASSLGTYGYTF. The gene calls are TRBV12-3 or TRBV12-4 and TRBJ1-2, with D hard to call. The CDR3 covers 12 residues. Trimming pared 3 bases from V and 5 bases from J, leaving 7 bases between.

The chain is built from TRBV14 and TRBJ1-5, with D possibly being TRBD1 (5 bases). CDR1 and CDR2 (germline): SGHDN, FVKESK. CDR3 length: 15 amino acids. With 1 base removed from V and 6 bases from J, the gap between germline ends came to 13 bases. CDR3 loop: CASSQVTGGTQPQHF. CDR3 DNA sequence: TGTGCCAGCAGCCAAGTAACCGGTGGGACTCAGCCCCAGCATTTT.

This clonotype was detected a few times. The chain recombines TRBV2 with TRBJ1-2; TRBD1 matches at 12 bases. V shed 8 bases and J 4 bases; nucleotides not matched to a gene: 14. The germline gives CDR1 SNHLY, CDR2 FYNNEI. CDR3 length: 17 residues. Here the CDR3 reads CASGPRDRGRGSYGYTF. In nucleotides, the CDR3 is TGTGCCAGCGGACCCCGGGACAGGGGGCGCGGTTCCTATGGCTACACCTTC.

Of note for this clonotype: Mismatch with germline at one junction end may stem from a read error. The chain links TRBV7-3 to TRBJ2-1, with 8 bases matching TRBD2. The CDR3 covers 14 residues. Germline V CDR1 and CDR2: SGHTA, FQGTGA. The CDR3 bases are TGCGCCAGCAGCCCCTCCATAGCGGGAAATGAGCAGTTCTTC. Translated: CASSPSIAGNEQFF.

The chain carries TRBV11-2 and TRBJ2-3; 7 nucleotides match TRBD1. V shed 4 bases and J 6 bases; nucleotides not matched to a gene: 7. The CDR3 is 14 residues long. In germline, CDR1 is SGHAT, CDR2 FQNNGV. In nucleotides, the CDR3 is TGTGCCAGCAGCTCGACAGGGTTGGGGGATACGCAGTATTTT. This gives the protein CASSSTGLGDTQYF.

This clonotype came up a few times. J is TRBJ2-7 and V is TRBV7-2; a possible D gene is TRBD2 (6 bases). The CDR3 is 13 amino acids. V was pared by 4 bases and J by 3 bases, with 10 bases between. CDR1 is SGHTA and CDR2 is FQGNSA in the germline V gene. The CDR3 DNA reads TGTGCCAGCAGCTCCTCGGACTACTACGAGCAGTACTTC. Its translation: CASSSSDYYEQYF.

V usage is TRBV20-1 and J usage is TRBJ2-7, with 9 bases aligning to TRBD2. Per germline, CDR1 DFQATT and CDR2 SNEGSKA (reference sequence). V lost 3 bases, J lost 12 bases, and 15 bases stayed unmatched. This CDR3 is built from 14 residues. CDR3: CSASSGGGREQLYF. The DNA for the CDR3 is TGCAGTGCTAGTAGCGGAGGCGGGAGGGAGCAGCTGTACTTC.

CDR3 region: CASSSGVVRQPQHF. CDR3 nucleotides: TGTGCCAGCAGTTCAGGGGTTGTTCGTCAGCCCCAGCATTTT. The chain couples TRBV28 to TRBJ1-5, with a weak D call TRBD1 (6 bases). Germline V gene lookup returns CDR1 MDHEN and CDR2 SYDVKM. There are 14 residues in the CDR3. Trimming removed 4 bases at V and 6 bases at J, with 13 bases between.

This chain connects TRBV4-3 to TRBJ2-1; no clear D gene. Trimming shortened V by 0 bases and J by 10 bases, and 7 bases separated the two germline ends. In germline, CDR1 is LGHNA, CDR2 YSLEER. The length of the CDR3 is 12 residues. The CDR3 DNA reads TGCGCCAGCAGCCAAGAACTAAGCGAGCAGTTCTTC. This codes for CASSQELSEQFF.

The rearrangement links TRBV19 to TRBJ2-7, with D possibly TRBD2 on 5 matching bases. CDR1 LNHDA and CDR2 SQIVND come from the germline V gene (reference sequence). Between the trimmed V and J ends, which lost 5 bases and 3 bases, there was a span of 11 bases. The CDR3 is made up of 13 amino acids. The CDR3 is CASSVSRDYEQYF. The CDR3 bases are TGTGCCAGTAGTGTTTCCCGGGACTACGAGCAGTACTTC.

This sequence joins TRBV14 and TRBJ1-1; D is uncertain. With 0 bases removed from V and 13 bases from J, the gap between germline ends came to 15 bases. CDR1 and CDR2 (germline): SGHDN, FVKESK. The CDR3 sequence is 13 residues long. The CDR3 sequence: CASSQDPDKRDFF. CDR3 sequence (DNA): TGTGCCAGCAGCCAAGATCCGGATAAGAGGGATTTCTTT. The full variable domain, its missing parts supplied by reference TRBV14 and TRBJ1-1, is EAGVTQFPSHSVIEKGQTVTLRCDPISGHDNLYWYRRVMGKEIKFLLHFVKESKQDESGMPNNRFLAERTGGTYSTLKVQPAELEDSGVYFCASSQDPDKRDFFGQGTRLTVV.

The CDR3 sequence: CATSRDILAGAYEQYF. DNA for the CDR3: TGTGCCACCAGCAGAGATATCCTAGCGGGAGCTTACGAGCAGTACTTC. This chain uses TRBV15 with TRBJ2-7, with 10 bases that match TRBD2. Germline V lookup: CDR1 LNHNV, CDR2 YYDKDF (reference sequence). There are 16 residues in the CDR3. Trimming removed 0 bases from V and 4 bases from J; junction bases left unmatched: 6.

This clonotype was seen a handful of times. CDR3: CASSFGGPYEQYF. The DNA of the CDR3 is TGTGCCAGCAGCTTTGGAGGACCCTACGAGCAGTACTTC. The genes are TRBV7-3 and TRBJ2-7, with a weak D call TRBD2 (5 bases). The CDR3 is made up of 13 amino acids. V dropped 3 bases and J dropped 2 bases, with 8 bases sitting between them. The germline CDR1 and CDR2 sequences are SGHTA and FQGTGA. Full variable domain (rest looked up from reference TRBV7-3 and TRBJ2-7): GAGVSQTPSNKVTEKGKYVELRCDPISGHTALYWYRQSLGQGPEFLIYFQGTGAADDSGLPNDRFFAVRPEGSVSTLKIQRTERGDSAVYLCASSFGGPYEQYFGPGTRLTVT.

This chain uses TRBV6-5 with TRBJ2-1; possibly TRBD1 for D (5 bases). The CDR3 covers 15 residues. Germline CDR1 reads MNHEY; CDR2 reads SVGAGI. Between the trimmed V and J ends, which lost 3 bases and 4 bases, there was a span of 13 bases. The CDR3 DNA follows: TGTGCCAGCAGTTATCACTGGGGCTTATACAATGAGCAGTTCTTC. Translation: CASSYHWGLYNEQFF.

The chain links TRBV30 to TRBJ2-5; 7 bases are a match to TRBD2. This CDR3 region has 16 residues. Germline lookup yields CDR1 GTSNPN and CDR2 SVGIG (reference sequence). J lost 1 base, V lost 5 bases, and 13 bases had no gene match. This CDR3 is CAWALGVSGGQETQYF. In nucleotides, the CDR3 is TGTGCCTGGGCGCTGGGGGTGTCGGGGGGCCAAGAGACCCAGTACTTC.

This clonotype was seen a handful of times. The chain combines TRBV27 with TRBJ2-7, with TRBD1 matching 7 bases. The CDR3 totals 13 residues. CDR1 is MNHEY, CDR2 SMNVEV, per germline (reference sequence). V dropped 10 bases and J dropped 5; count of bases not matched to a gene: 11. In DNA, the CDR3 is TGTGCCACCAAGACAGGGTGGGATAACGAGCAGTACTTC. This sequence encodes CATKTGWDNEQYF.

Of note for this clonotype: A much larger clone differs from this one at a single base, so this may be a read error. CDR3 sequence reads: CATNPDRHTEAFF. CDR3 sequence (DNA): TGTGCCACCAACCCGGACAGACACACTGAAGCTTTCTTT. The genes are TRBV15 and TRBJ1-1; maybe TRBD1 (6 bases). V was pared by 7 bases and J by 3 bases, with 12 bases between. CDR1 and CDR2 from the germline V gene are LNHNV and YYDKDF (reference sequence). The CDR3 has 13 amino acids.

For this clonotype: The missing conserved phenylalanine or tryptophan at the end of this CDR3 makes a read error likely. The chain uses TRBV7-2 and TRBJ2-3; D might be TRBD1 (6 bases). CDR3 length: 15 residues. The germline CDR1 and CDR2 sequences are SGHTA and FQGNSA. Trimming pared 0 bases from V and 3 bases from J, leaving 10 bases between. CDR3 in amino acids: CASSLAPRGTDTQYS. The CDR3 region has the DNA TGTGCCAGCAGCTTAGCGCCTAGGGGGACAGATACGCAGTATTCT.

In regard to this clonotype: The final CDR3 position lacks the conserved phenylalanine or tryptophan, pointing to a likely read error. This chain uses TRBV10-3 with TRBJ1-1, with 11 bases aligning to TRBD1. The CDR3 totals 14 residues. V lost 10 bases and J lost 2; bases outside the gene matches: 6. Germline lookup yields CDR1 ENHRY and CDR2 SYGVKD. CDR3 bases: TGTGCCACCGCAGGGACAGGGGGAAACACTGAAGCTTTCTGT. It encodes CATAGTGGNTEAFC.

J is TRBJ1-1 and V is TRBV19; 7 bases agree with TRBD1. V was pared by 7 bases and J by 1 base, with 6 bases of the junction left unmatched. The CDR3 spans 14 residues. In germline, CDR1 is LNHDA, CDR2 SQIVND (reference sequence). The CDR3 spells CASNAQGSNTEAFF. DNA of the CDR3: TGTGCCAGTAATGCACAGGGGTCGAACACTGAAGCTTTCTTT.

The chain recombines TRBV6-6 with TRBJ2-3; D tentatively fits TRBD1 or TRBD2 (5 bases each). CDR1 is MNHNY, CDR2 SVGAGI, per germline (reference sequence). The CDR3 runs to 16 residues. V lost 2 bases to trimming and J lost 2 bases, with 14 bases between them. CDR3 loop: CASSYRRVEDTDTQYF. CDR3 coding DNA: TGTGCCAGCAGTTACCGCAGGGTGGAGGACACAGATACGCAGTATTTT.